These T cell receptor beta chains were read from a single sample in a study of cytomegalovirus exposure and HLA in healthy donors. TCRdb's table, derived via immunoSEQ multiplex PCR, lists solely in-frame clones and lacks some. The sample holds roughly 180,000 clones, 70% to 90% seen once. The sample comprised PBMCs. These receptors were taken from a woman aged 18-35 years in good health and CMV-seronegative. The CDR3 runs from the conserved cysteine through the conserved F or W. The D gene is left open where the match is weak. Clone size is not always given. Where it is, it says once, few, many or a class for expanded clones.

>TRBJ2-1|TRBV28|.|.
TGTGCCAGCAGTGGAGGGCACAATGAGCAGTTCTTC
CASSGGHNEQFF
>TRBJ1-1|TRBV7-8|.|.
TGTGCCAGCAGCTTAGTAGGGGGGAACACTGAAGCTTTCTTT
CASSLVGGNTEAFF
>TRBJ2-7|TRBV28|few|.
TGTGCCAGCAGTTTTGTCGGGGAGCAGTACTTC
CASSFVGEQYF
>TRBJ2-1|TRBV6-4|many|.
TGTGCCAGCAGTGACCGGAGGGAGGGGGGCAATGAGCAGTTCTTC
CASSDRREGGNEQFF
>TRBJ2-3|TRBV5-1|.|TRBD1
TGCGCCAGCAGCTTGCGGGACAGGATCACAGATACGCAGTATTTT
CASSLRDRITDTQYF
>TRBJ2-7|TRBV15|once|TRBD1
TGTGCCACCAGCAGACGGAGACAGGGAGCCTACGAGCAGTACTTC
CATSRRRQGAYEQYF
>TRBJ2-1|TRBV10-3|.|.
TGTGCCATCAGTGAGTCATCTGGGCACTACAATGAGCAGTTCTTC
CAISESSGHYNEQFF
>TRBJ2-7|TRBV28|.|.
TGTGCCAGCAGATCCGAAACTGAGATCTACGAGCAGTACTTC
CASRSETEIYEQYF
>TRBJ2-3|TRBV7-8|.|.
TGTGCCAGCAGCTTACCCAGGGGCATAATACCTTCCACAGATACGCAGTATTTT
CASSLPRGIIPSTDTQYF
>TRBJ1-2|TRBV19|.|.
TGTGCCAGTAGTGACACCGGGACTCCGGTCGATGGCTACACCTTC
CASSDTGTPVDGYTF
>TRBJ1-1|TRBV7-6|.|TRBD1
TGTGCCAGCAGCCGAGACACAGGGGGCTTTGAAGCTTTCTTT
CASSRDTGGFEAFF
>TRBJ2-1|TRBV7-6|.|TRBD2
TGTGCCAGCAGCCTACCCCCGGCTAGCGGGAGGCTAGTAAATGAGCAGTTCTTC
CASSLPPASGRLVNEQFF
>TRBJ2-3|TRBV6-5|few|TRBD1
TGTGCCAGCAGTTACCCCCGCGGGACAGGTGCAGATACGCAGTATTTT
CASSYPRGTGADTQYF
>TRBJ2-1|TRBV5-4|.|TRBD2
TGTGCCAGCAGCCCAGCGGGACGGTTTTGGAATGAGCAGTTCTTC
CASSPAGRFWNEQFF
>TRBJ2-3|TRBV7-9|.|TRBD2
TGTGCCAGCAGCTCATTTCTAGCGGGACTCACAGATACGCAGTATTTT
CASSSFLAGLTDTQYF
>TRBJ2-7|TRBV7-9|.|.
TGTGCCAGCATCCCCCCCGAGGAGATTTACGAGCAGTACTTC
CASIPPEEIYEQYF
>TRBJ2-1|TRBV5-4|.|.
TGTGCCAGCAGCCGAGGAAGAGACGCCTCCTACAATGAGCAGTTCTTC
CASSRGRDASYNEQFF
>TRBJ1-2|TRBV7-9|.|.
TGTGCCAGCAGCGCGCCGGTCAGGTCAGACTATGGCTACACCTTC
CASSAPVRSDYGYTF
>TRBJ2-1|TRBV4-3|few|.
TGCGCCAGCAGCCAAGTAGGGGGAACTACGAGGAATGAGCAGTTCTTC
CASSQVGGTTRNEQFF
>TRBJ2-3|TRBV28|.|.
TGTGCCAGCAGTTCTTGGGGGAGGTTCGGGTCAGTACAGGATACGCAGTATTTT
CASSSWGRFGSVQDTQYF
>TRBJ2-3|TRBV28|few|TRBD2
TGTGCCAGCCTGACAATAGCGGGAGGGAAGGATACGCAGTATTTT
CASLTIAGGKDTQYF
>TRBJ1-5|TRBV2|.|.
TGTGCCAGCAGTGCCAGGGTCAGCAATCAGCCCCAGCATTTT
CASSARVSNQPQHF
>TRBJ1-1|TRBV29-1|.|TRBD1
TGCAGCGTTGGTTTTGTTGGGACAGGGCTCACTGAAGCTTTCTTT
CSVGFVGTGLTEAFF
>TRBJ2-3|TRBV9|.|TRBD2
TGTGCCAGCAGCGTAGGAAGCGGGAGGCCAGATACGCAGTATTTT
CASSVGSGRPDTQYF
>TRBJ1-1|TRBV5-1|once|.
TGCGCCAGCAGCTTGGCACAGGGTAAAGAAGCTTTCTTT
CASSLAQGKEAFF
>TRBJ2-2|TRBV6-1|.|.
TGTGCCAGCGTGAGCGCCGGGGAGCTGTTTTTT
CASVSAGELFF
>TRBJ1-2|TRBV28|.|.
TGTGCCAGCAGGGTCAAGGACAGTCTTGTCTATGGCTACACCTTC
CASRVKDSLVYGYTF
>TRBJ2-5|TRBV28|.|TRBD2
TGTGCCAGCAGCAGGACTAGCAATTCAGAGACCCAGTACTTC
CASSRTSNSETQYF
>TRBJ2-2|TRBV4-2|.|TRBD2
TGTGCCAGCAGCCAGGACGAGCGGGAGTTGCACCGGACGCTGTTTTTT
CASSQDERELHRTLFF
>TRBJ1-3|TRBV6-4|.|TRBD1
TGTGCCAGCAGTGCCGAGACAGGGGCTGGAAACACCATATATTTT
CASSAETGAGNTIYF
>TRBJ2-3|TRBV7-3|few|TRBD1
TGTGCCAGCAGCCGACAGGGTTGGGGCACAGATACGCAGTATTTT
CASSRQGWGTDTQYF
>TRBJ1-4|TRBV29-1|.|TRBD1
TGCAGCGTTGAAAAGACAGGGGCGGATGAAAAACTGTTTTTT
CSVEKTGADEKLFF
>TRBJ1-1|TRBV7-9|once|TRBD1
TGTGCCAGCACCCCAGACAGGGGGAACACTGAAGCTTTCTTT
CASTPDRGNTEAFF
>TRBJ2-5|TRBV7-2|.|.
TGTGCCAGCAGCCCCCCCAATGGCGAGACCCAGTACTTC
CASSPPNGETQYF
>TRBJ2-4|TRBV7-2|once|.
TGTGCCAGCAGCCCCGGGAAACGTAACATTCAGTACTTC
CASSPGKRNIQYF
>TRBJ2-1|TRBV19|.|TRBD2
TGTGCCAGTAGTCGGTCTGGCGGGAGGGGTTACAATGAGCAGTTCTTC
CASSRSGGRGYNEQFF